Presented here are 13 T cell receptor beta chains from one specimen sequenced in a study of cytomegalovirus exposure and HLA in healthy donors. The PCR employed 60 Vbeta primers together with 13 Jbeta primers. Clones were read by immunoSEQ multiplex PCR, and TCRdb kept only the in-frame ones, dropping some. In the table there are 150,000 to 200,000 clones, 75% to 85% of which are singletons. Material: PBMCs. Source of these receptors: a girl aged 10 to 17 in good health and CMV-seropositive.

The gene calls are TRBV14 and TRBJ2-3; D might be TRBD2 (6 bases). The CDR3 is 13 residues long. The germline V gene encodes CDR1 SGHDN and CDR2 FVKESK. Between the trimmed V and J ends, which lost 6 bases and 4 bases, there was a span of 11 bases. The CDR3 coding sequence is TGTGCCAGCAGATGGGGGGTATCAGATACGCAGTATTTT. Its protein is CASRWGVSDTQYF. The full variable domain, with the rest looked up from reference TRBV14 and TRBJ2-3, is EAGVTQFPSHSVIEKGQTVTLRCDPISGHDNLYWYRRVMGKEIKFLLHFVKESKQDESGMPNNRFLAERTGGTYSTLKVQPAELEDSGVYFCASRWGVSDTQYFGPGTRLTVL.

The rearrangement joins TRBV6-1 to TRBJ2-1, with 9 bases identical to TRBD2. Germline CDR1 MNHNS, CDR2 SASEGT. V trimming: 4 bases; J trimming: 8 bases; junction bases outside the gene matches: 3. The CDR3 is made up of 13 amino acids. CDR3 sequence reads: CASSGGLADEQFF. The CDR3 DNA reads TGTGCCAGCAGTGGGGGACTAGCAGATGAGCAGTTCTTC.

This chain links TRBV4-2 with TRBJ1-2, with unresolved D. Per germline, CDR1 LGHNA and CDR2 YNFKEQ. Trimming pared 1 base from V and 6 bases from J, leaving 3 bases between. The CDR3 extends over 11 amino acids. The CDR3 DNA reads TGTGCCAGCAGCCAAGGCGATGGCTACACCTTC. Translating gives CASSQGDGYTF.

This clone has a single count. Within the sample, other DNA sequences also encode this same CDR3. The CDR3 spells CASSSRLAGGQETQYF. The CDR3 DNA follows: TGTGCCAGCAGCTCCAGACTAGCGGGGGGGCAAGAGACCCAGTACTTC. The genes are TRBV7-2 and TRBJ2-5, with TRBD2 identical over 14 bases. CDR1 is SGHTA, CDR2 FQGNSA, per germline. The junction had 3 bases not matched to a gene; V was cut back by 4 bases and J by 2 bases. The CDR3 is made up of 16 amino acids.

The V gene is TRBV7-6, the J gene TRBJ1-1, with TRBD1 matching 8 bases. The J segment lost 7 bases and the V segment lost 6 bases, leaving 1 base of the junction unmatched. Per germline, CDR1 SGHVS and CDR2 FNYEAQ. The CDR3 contains 11 residues. The CDR3 sequence: CASRQGGEAFF. The CDR3 nucleotides read TGTGCCAGCAGACAGGGGGGTGAAGCTTTCTTT.

V is TRBV5-6 and J is TRBJ1-1; the D is unclear. This CDR3 is built from 15 residues. Germline CDR1 is SGHDT and CDR2 is YYEEEE. Trimming took 2 bases from V and 0 from J, leaving 11 bases between them. The CDR3 spells CASSFYRLMNTEAFF. The CDR3 region has the DNA TGTGCCAGCAGCTTCTATCGATTAATGAACACTGAAGCTTTCTTT. Together with reference TRBV5-6 and TRBJ1-1, the CDR3 gives the full variable domain: DAGVTQSPTHLIKTRGQQVTLRCSPKSGHDTVSWYQQALGQGPQFIFQYYEEEERQRGNFPDRFSGHQFPNYSSELNVNALLLGDSALYLCASSFYRLMNTEAFFGQGTRLTVV.

The V call is TRBV6-1, the J call TRBJ1-2; D gene ambiguous. Germline V gene data show CDR1 as MNHNS and CDR2 as SASEGT. Trimming left V 0 bases short and J 8 bases short, with 13 bases between. This CDR3 is built from 14 residues. The CDR3 here is CASSEAPVLGGYTF. Written as DNA, the CDR3 is TGTGCCAGCAGTGAAGCCCCAGTTCTAGGAGGCTACACCTTC.

This chain uses TRBV29-1 with TRBJ1-2; 7 positions agree with TRBD1. Looked up from germline, CDR1 is SQVTM and CDR2 is ANQGSEA. The CDR3 totals 15 residues. V lost 6 bases, J lost 5 bases, and 15 bases stayed unmatched. CDR3 residues: CSVGAVGGPLYGYTF. CDR3 sequence (DNA): TGCAGCGTGGGGGCCGTAGGGGGCCCTTTATATGGCTACACCTTC.

This rearrangement joins TRBV7-2 to TRBJ1-5, with D possibly being TRBD1 (5 bases). V was shortened by 5 bases and J by 6 bases, with 17 bases between the two germline ends. This CDR3 is built from 15 residues. The germline V gene encodes CDR1 SGHTA and CDR2 FQGNSA. The CDR3: CASSMSQGGRQPQHF. As DNA, the CDR3 is TGTGCCAGCAGCATGTCCCAGGGAGGCCGTCAGCCCCAGCATTTT.

This clone appeared once. The V gene is TRBV7-9, the J gene TRBJ2-5, with TRBD1 matching over 10 bases. Germline V gene data show CDR1 as SEHNR and CDR2 as FQNEAQ (reference sequence). The CDR3 consists of 16 residues. V dropped 5 bases and J dropped 5; count of bases not matched to a gene: 11. The CDR3 protein is CASSTPWDRGGETQYF. The CDR3 nucleotides read TGTGCCAGCAGCACTCCTTGGGACAGGGGTGGCGAGACCCAGTACTTC.

The genes are TRBV7-2 and TRBJ2-7; D unresolved. The V and J ends lost 1 base and 6 bases respectively, with 13 bases between them. CDR1 is SGHTA, CDR2 FQGNSA, per germline. The CDR3 extends over 14 amino acids. The CDR3 region has the DNA TGTGCCAGCAGCTTAGTACAGACGGTGGGCGAGCAGTACTTC. It specifies CASSLVQTVGEQYF.

The gene calls are TRBV6-1 and TRBJ2-4; weak D call: TRBD1 (6 bases). Germline V gene data show CDR1 as MNHNS and CDR2 as SASEGT. Trimming pared 4 bases from V and 4 bases from J, leaving 8 bases between. The CDR3 spans 13 residues. In DNA, the CDR3 is TGTGCCAGCAGTGCAGGGGCTAAAAACATTCAGTACTTC. Protein product: CASSAGAKNIQYF.

In regard to this clone: This specimen includes other DNA sequences encoding the same CDR3. The chain has TRBV2 and TRBJ2-5, with D maybe TRBD2 (6 bases). This CDR3 is built from 12 residues. Trimming shortened V by 3 bases and J by 4 bases, and 6 bases separated the two germline ends. CDR1 SNHLY and CDR2 FYNNEI come from the germline V gene. CDR3 DNA sequence: TGTGCCAGCAGTGAGGGGGGAGAGACCCAGTACTTC. Its translation: CASSEGGETQYF.